This T cell receptor beta chain was sequenced for a study of blood T cell repertoires in COVID-19. The length of the CDR3 is 13 residues. The germline V gene has CDR1 KGHSH and CDR2 LQKENI. V lost 0 bases and J lost 7, with 6 bases in between. The authors' processing: Nucleated cell counts were estimated from reference gene primer amplification. Data came from immunoSEQ multiplex PCR; TCRdb stores just in-frame clones and leaves some out. Clonal size and the V and J genes are those of that table, whereas D and trimming came from the DNA. The table lists about 220,000 clones, 88% of them singletons. The receptor comes from a woman aged 45-60 years with acute COVID-19. This chain uses TRBV18 with TRBJ1-4, with D uncertain. Input material: PBMCs or T cells enriched from blood (not recorded which). The CDR3, as DNA: TGTGCCAGCTCACCACCGATTAGTGAAAAACTGTTTTTT. Translation: CASSPPISEKLFF.